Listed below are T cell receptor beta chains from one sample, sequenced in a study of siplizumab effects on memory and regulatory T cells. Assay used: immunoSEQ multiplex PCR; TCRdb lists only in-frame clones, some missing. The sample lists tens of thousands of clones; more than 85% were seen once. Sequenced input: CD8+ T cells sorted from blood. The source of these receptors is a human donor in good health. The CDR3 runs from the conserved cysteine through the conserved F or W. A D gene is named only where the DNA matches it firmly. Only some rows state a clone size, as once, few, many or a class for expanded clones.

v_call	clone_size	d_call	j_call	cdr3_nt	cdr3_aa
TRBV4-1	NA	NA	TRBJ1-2	TGCGCCAGCAGCCAAGTAACCCCGGGCTTATATGGCTACACCTTC	CASSQVTPGLYGYTF
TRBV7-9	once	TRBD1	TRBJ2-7	TGTGCCAGCAGCTCACGGGGACAGGGGAACTACGAGCAGTACTTC	CASSSRGQGNYEQYF
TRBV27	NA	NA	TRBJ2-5	TGTGCCAGCAGTTGGGGGGCTAGCAGCACCCAAGAGACCCAGTACTTC	CASSWGASSTQETQYF
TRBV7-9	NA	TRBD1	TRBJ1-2	TGTGCCAGCAGCCCCTTTCGGGACAGGGGGTTAAACTATGGCTACACCTTC	CASSPFRDRGLNYGYTF
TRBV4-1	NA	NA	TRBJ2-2	TGCGCCAGCAGCCTGCTTTCTAGAAACACCGGGGAGCTGTTTTTT	CASSLLSRNTGELFF
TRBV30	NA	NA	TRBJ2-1	TGTGCCTGGAGTGAGGGGGGTGAGCAGTTCTTC	CAWSEGGEQFF
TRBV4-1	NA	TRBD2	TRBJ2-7	TGCGCCAGCAGTCCGAGCGGGAGCGTTAACTACGAGCAGTACTTC	CASSPSGSVNYEQYF
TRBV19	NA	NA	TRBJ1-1	TGTGCCAGTAGTATTAGTTGGAACACTGAAGCTTTCTTT	CASSISWNTEAFF
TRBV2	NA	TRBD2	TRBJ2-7	TGTGCCAGCAGTGGACTAGCGGCCTCCTACGAGCAGTACTTC	CASSGLAASYEQYF
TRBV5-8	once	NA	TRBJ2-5	TGTGCCAGCAGCTTCCAAGAGACCCAGTACTTC	CASSFQETQYF
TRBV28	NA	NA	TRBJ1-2	TGTGCCAGCAGGGGGAGACAGGCCTCTCGGGGCTACACCTTC	CASRGRQASRGYTF
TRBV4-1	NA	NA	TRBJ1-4	TGCGCCAGCAGCCTTACCCTGGGTCCCGAAAAACTGTTTTTT	CASSLTLGPEKLFF
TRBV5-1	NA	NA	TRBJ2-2	TGCGCCAGCAGCTTACGGGGGCAGGGAGACACCGGGGAGCTGTTTTTT	CASSLRGQGDTGELFF
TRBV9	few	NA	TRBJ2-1	TGTGCCAGCAGCGTAGACGGGAGAGTCTACAATGAGCAGTTCTTC	CASSVDGRVYNEQFF
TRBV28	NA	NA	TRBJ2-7	TGTGCCGGGGCCAGGGACGCCACCGAGCAGTACTTC	CAGARDATEQYF
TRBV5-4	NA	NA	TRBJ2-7	TGTGCCAGCAGCCTCAACGCCAGGGCAGACTACGAGCAGTACTTC	CASSLNARADYEQYF
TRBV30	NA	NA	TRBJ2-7	TGTGCCTGGAGTTCGACAGCGTCCGCCGAGCAGTACTTC	CAWSSTASAEQYF
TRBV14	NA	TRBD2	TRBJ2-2	TGTGCCAGCAGCCAAGAGCGGGAGGGCCCGACCGGGGAGCTGTTTTTT	CASSQEREGPTGELFF
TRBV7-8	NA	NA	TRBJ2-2	TGTGCCAGCAGCCAACACCGGGAGCTCCTAAACACCGGGGAGCTGTTTTTT	CASSQHRELLNTGELFF
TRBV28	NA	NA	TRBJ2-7	TGTGCCAGCAGGGAGGTGAGCTCCTACGAGCAGTACTTC	CASREVSSYEQYF
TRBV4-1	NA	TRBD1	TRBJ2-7	TGCGCCAGCAGCTTCCGGACAGGCCCCTACGAGCAGTACTTC	CASSFRTGPYEQYF
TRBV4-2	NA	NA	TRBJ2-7	TGTGCCAGCAGCCAAGAAAAAGGGTATGGAACCTACGAGCAGTACTTC	CASSQEKGYGTYEQYF
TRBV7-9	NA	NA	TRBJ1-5	TGTGCCAGCAGCTTAGAGGGGCGAGGAAATCAGCCCCAGCATTTT	CASSLEGRGNQPQHF
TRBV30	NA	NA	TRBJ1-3	TGTGCCTGGTCTAATAACGCCATATATTTT	CAWSNNAIYF
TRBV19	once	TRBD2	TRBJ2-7	TGTGCCAGTAGTTACGGGACTAGCGGCTACGAGCAGTACTTC	CASSYGTSGYEQYF
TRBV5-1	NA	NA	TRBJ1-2	TGCGCCAGCAGCGACAAAAACTATGGCTACACCTTC	CASSDKNYGYTF